By sample fraction, the clone carrying this TCR beta chain is medium-sized. Its antigen remains unknown. The data stem from a study of metastatic and nonmetastatic thyroid tumors. In the study overall: Repertoires from malignant and benign thyroid patients were compared across blood and tumor or nodule tissue. Findings of the study overall: For both blood and tumor, malignant thyroid tumors reportedly showed significantly higher TCR beta diversity than benign nodules did.

Authors' analysis steps: Built for papillary thyroid cancer, a distant-metastasis classifier drew on CDR3 differences across clinicopathological groups. TCRdb re-called the PCR reads through MiXCR. V and J calls and clone size were set by TCRdb, not the authors. Here the sample spans around 19,000 clones, over 30% being singletons. No treatment had been given to any patient before thyroid surgery. Trimming removed 9 bases at V and 4 bases at J, with 13 bases between. This CDR3 spans 12 amino acids. The germline CDR1 and CDR2 sequences are MRHNA and SNTAGT. Material: blood. The receptor was derived from a female donor with papillary thyroid cancer or a benign thyroid nodule (not recorded which). Some clones in this sample may be carry-over from other donors' samples. V is TRBV6-4 and J is TRBJ2-7, with D possibly matching TRBD1 (7 bases). CDR3 sequence (DNA): TGTGCCAGAAGGGGGCTAGCGTACGAGCAGTACTTC. It yields the protein CARRGLAYEQYF.